The 32 T cell receptor beta chains reported below all come from one sample, sequenced in a study of shared T cell receptors in the human thymus. This table comes from immunoSEQ multiplex PCR, and its TCRdb copy is limited to in-frame clones, with some not included. The sample lists hundreds of thousands of clones, around 87% occurring once. This sample was shared with a second study, whose subject was human thymus T cells.

Sequenced input: thymocytes. The receptors shown here come from a boy in the first two years of life with a congenital heart defect.

J is TRBJ2-3 and V is TRBV29-1, with 16 bases that match TRBD2. The CDR3 contains 14 residues. J gave up 7 bases and V 7 bases, and 5 bases lay outside the gene matches. CDR1 is SQVTM, CDR2 ANQGSEA, per germline. DNA for the CDR3: TGCAGCGCCGGGACTAGCGGGAGGGGGAATACGCAGTATTTT. It encodes CSAGTSGRGNTQYF.

This rearrangement joins TRBV19 to TRBJ1-2; 8 nucleotides match TRBD1. V lost 6 bases and J lost 3; bases outside the gene matches: 12. This CDR3 has 16 residues. From germline, CDR1 is LNHDA and CDR2 SQIVND (reference sequence). DNA of the CDR3: TGTGCCAGTAGATCATCGGAGACAGGGGCAGACTATGGCTACACCTTC. Its protein product is CASRSSETGADYGYTF.

This chain joins TRBV4-1 and TRBJ2-7, with 9 positions matching TRBD1. The CDR3 length is 14 residues. V lost 4 bases, J lost 5 bases, and 6 bases stayed unmatched. CDR1 is MGHRA and CDR2 is YSYEKL in the germline V gene. CDR3: CASSPGTGFNEQYF. For the CDR3, the DNA is TGCGCCAGCAGCCCAGGGACAGGGTTCAACGAGCAGTACTTC.

The V gene is TRBV18, the J gene TRBJ1-5; 9 nucleotides match TRBD1. Germline trimming cut 1 base from V and 3 bases from J; bases unmatched to any gene: 7. This CDR3 contains 17 residues. Germline loops: CDR1 KGHSH, CDR2 LQKENI. Written as DNA, the CDR3 is TGTGCCAGCTCACCACTGGGACAGGGAATCGACAATCAGCCCCAGCATTTT. Protein product: CASSPLGQGIDNQPQHF.

This clone was detected a few times. This chain connects TRBV28 to TRBJ2-2; TRBD2 matches at 11 bases. This CDR3 has 16 amino acids. Germline CDR1 MDHEN, CDR2 SYDVKM. Trimming cost V 6 bases and J 3 bases; bases outside gene matches: 6. CDR3 sequence reads: CASRLTSGGYTGELFF. Here the CDR3 DNA reads TGTGCCAGCAGGTTAACTAGCGGGGGTTACACCGGGGAGCTGTTTTTT.

In DNA form, the CDR3 reads TGCGCCAGCAGCCCCGCGAGATGGTCTAACTACGAGCAGTACTTC. Translation: CASSPARWSNYEQYF. The V and J genes are TRBV4-3 and TRBJ2-7, with D hard to call. The V gene lost 4 bases and the J gene lost 3 bases, with 16 bases spanning the gap. Germline loops: CDR1 LGHNA, CDR2 YSLEER. CDR3 length: 15 residues.

This rearrangement joins TRBV11-2 to TRBJ1-3, with 7 positions matching TRBD1. Germline CDR1 and CDR2: SGHAT and FQNNGV. V lost 5 bases to trimming and J lost 0 bases; unmatched junction nucleotides: 10. The CDR3 totals 17 residues. The CDR3 region has the DNA TGTGCCAGCAGCCCCCACAGGGGAACCTACTCTGGAAACACCATATATTTT. Translating it yields CASSPHRGTYSGNTIYF.

The J gene is TRBJ2-7, the V gene TRBV7-8; 9 bases map to TRBD1. Germline trimming cut 5 bases from V and 3 bases from J; bases unmatched to any gene: 8. This CDR3 is 15 amino acids long. Germline CDR1 is SGHVS and CDR2 is FQNEAQ. The CDR3 DNA reads as TGTGCCAGCAGCCGGGGACAGGGCCCGGGCTACGAGCAGTACTTC. Amino acids: CASSRGQGPGYEQYF.

V gene TRBV4-2 combines with J gene TRBJ2-7, with 8 positions matching TRBD1. With V trimmed by 0 bases and J by 3 bases, 10 bases remained unmatched. The CDR3 is made up of 17 amino acids. Germline CDR1 is LGHNA and CDR2 is YNFKEQ. The CDR3 spells CASSQDGLDRVGYEQYF. CDR3 bases: TGTGCCAGCAGCCAAGATGGATTGGACAGGGTGGGCTACGAGCAGTACTTC.

This clone has a single count. This sequence joins TRBV4-3 and TRBJ2-7; a possible D gene is TRBD1 (6 bases). V was clipped by 4 bases and J by 6 bases, with 25 bases between them. The CDR3 is 17 amino acids. Germline CDR1 and CDR2: LGHNA and YSLEER. The CDR3 is CASSLPPHRVIPTEQYF. CDR3 bases: TGCGCCAGCAGCCTCCCCCCCCACAGGGTTATCCCCACCGAGCAGTACTTC.

V gene TRBV6-5 combines with J gene TRBJ1-1; D uncertain. Germline assignment: CDR1 MNHEY and CDR2 SVGAGI. The ends were cut back, 5 bases at V and 0 bases at J, with 10 bases in the middle. The CDR3 runs to 14 residues. The CDR3 DNA follows: TGTGCCAGCAGTGCAACAGATTTGAACACTGAAGCTTTCTTT. Translation: CASSATDLNTEAFF.

The chain links TRBV19 to TRBJ1-2; the D is unclear. Trimming took 5 bases from V and 6 from J, leaving 16 bases between them. The CDR3 runs 14 residues. The germline CDR1 and CDR2 sequences are LNHDA and SQIVND (reference sequence). CDR3 residues: CASSARSRSHGYTF. CDR3 nucleotide sequence: TGTGCCAGTAGTGCTAGGAGTCGTAGCCATGGCTACACCTTC.

The V and J genes are TRBV5-1 and TRBJ2-7; 8 positions match TRBD2. The V segment lost 4 bases and the J segment 2 bases; nucleotides outside the gene matches: 8. The CDR3 has 15 residues. Germline loops: CDR1 SGHRS, CDR2 YFSETQ. The CDR3 loop reads CASSPPGGRAYEQYF. Written as DNA, the CDR3 is TGCGCCAGCAGCCCCCCGGGGGGGAGGGCCTACGAGCAGTACTTC.

The rearrangement links TRBV12-5 to TRBJ1-6, with D maybe TRBD1 (5 bases). CDR1 LGHNT and CDR2 FRNRAP come from the germline V gene. The CDR3 is made up of 12 amino acids. CDR3 bases: TGTGCCATCCGACAGCCAGATTCACCCCTCCACTTT. This sequence encodes CAIRQPDSPLHF.

The rearrangement uses TRBV6-5 and TRBJ1-4; possibly TRBD1 for D (6 bases). The CDR3 is 15 amino acids. Trimming pared 5 bases from V and 3 bases from J, leaving 13 bases between. Per the germline V gene, CDR1 is MNHEY and CDR2 is SVGAGI. The CDR3 DNA reads TGTGCCAGCAGTCCAGGGGCAGAGTCTAATGAAAAACTGTTTTTT. This encodes CASSPGAESNEKLFF.

This chain connects TRBV5-1 to TRBJ2-3, with no clear D. Per the germline V gene, CDR1 is SGHRS and CDR2 is YFSETQ. V was shortened by 5 bases and J by 2 bases, with 15 bases between the two germline ends. The CDR3 spans 15 residues. CDR3 bases: TGCGCCAGCAGGACTCTAGTTCTCACCACAGATACGCAGTATTTT. It codes for CASRTLVLTTDTQYF.

The chain links TRBV25-1 to TRBJ1-5; 8 nucleotides align to TRBD1. From germline, CDR1 is MGHDK and CDR2 SYGVNS. V was pared by 3 bases and J by 0 bases, with 7 bases of the junction left unmatched. The CDR3 is 17 residues long. CDR3 in amino acids: CASSEDQGAHSNQPQHF. In DNA form, the CDR3 reads TGTGCCAGCAGTGAGGACCAGGGGGCTCATAGCAATCAGCCCCAGCATTTT.

V gene TRBV7-6 combines with J gene TRBJ2-7; possible D gene TRBD1, 6 bases. Trimming stripped 0 bases from V and 0 bases from J, with 15 bases between. Per germline, CDR1 SGHVS and CDR2 FNYEAQ. CDR3 length equals 17 residues. CDR3 sequence: CASSLAYRDTNSYEQYF. CDR3 bases: TGTGCCAGCAGCTTAGCGTACAGGGACACAAACTCCTACGAGCAGTACTTC.

V usage is TRBV19 and J usage is TRBJ1-2; D is perhaps TRBD1 (6 bases). This CDR3 contains 15 residues. Germline lookup yields CDR1 LNHDA and CDR2 SQIVND (reference sequence). Trimming removed 1 base at V and 4 bases at J, with 13 bases between. CDR3 nucleotides: TGTGCCAGTAGTATAGTGGGGGGGCGCACCTATGGCTACACCTTC. Translation: CASSIVGGRTYGYTF.

The rearrangement links TRBV4-3 to TRBJ2-7; D is possibly TRBD2 (6 bases). The germline V gene encodes CDR1 LGHNA and CDR2 YSLEER. The CDR3 spans 15 residues. The germline V and J ends were trimmed by 1 base and 3 bases, with 13 bases remaining between them. CDR3 protein: CASSQGLAPIYEQYF. CDR3 DNA: TGCGCCAGCAGCCAAGGTCTAGCGCCTATCTACGAGCAGTACTTC.

V usage is TRBV5-8 and J usage is TRBJ2-7, with TRBD1 matching over 8 bases. CDR3 size: 16 residues. V gave up 4 bases and J gave up 3 bases; unmatched junction bases: 12. Germline CDR1 SGHTS, CDR2 YDEGEE. The CDR3 sequence is CASSSRGRKPHYEQYF. CDR3 DNA sequence: TGTGCCAGCAGCAGCAGGGGGCGGAAGCCCCACTACGAGCAGTACTTC. Drawing the rest from reference TRBV5-8 and TRBJ2-7, the complete variable domain is EAGVTQSPTHLIKTRGQQATLRCSPISGHTSVYWYQQALGLGLQFLLWYDEGEERNRGNFPPRFSGRQFPNYSSELNVNALELEDSALYLCASSSRGRKPHYEQYFGPGTRLTVT.

The chain joins TRBV30 to TRBJ1-2; TRBD1 matches 8 bases. J gave up 4 bases and V 2 bases, and 9 bases lay outside the gene matches. The germline V gene has CDR1 GTSNPN and CDR2 SVGIG (reference sequence). The CDR3 totals 15 residues. The CDR3 loop is CAWSPVRGLGYGYTF. CDR3 nucleotides: TGTGCCTGGAGTCCCGTCAGGGGGCTTGGCTATGGCTACACCTTC.

This chain uses TRBV4-1 with TRBJ2-7, with 7 bases fitting TRBD1. The CDR3 spans 14 residues. Germline V gene sequence: CDR1 MGHRA, CDR2 YSYEKL. V trimming: 5 bases; J trimming: 3 bases; junction bases outside the gene matches: 7. DNA for the CDR3: TGCGCCAGCAGCAAGCCCGGGACAGACTACGAGCAGTACTTC. Translation: CASSKPGTDYEQYF.

V usage is TRBV15 and J usage is TRBJ2-1, with D possibly matching TRBD2 (6 bases). Germline CDR1 and CDR2: LNHNV and YYDKDF (reference sequence). Deletions cut 0 bases from V and 14 bases from J, with 20 bases between. This CDR3 has 15 residues. CDR3 nucleotides: TGTGCCACCAGCAGAGACAAAGCTAGCGTTCCCAAGGAGTTCTTC. Protein: CATSRDKASVPKEFF.

The CDR3 DNA reads TGTGCCAGCAGCTTGGGGGACAGGGAGGAAGAGCAGTACTTC. It translates to CASSLGDREEEQYF. This chain joins TRBV5-5 and TRBJ2-7; 9 nucleotides align to TRBD1. The junction had 5 bases not matched to a gene; V was cut back by 0 bases and J by 7 bases. The CDR3 extends over 14 amino acids. CDR1 SGHKS and CDR2 YYEKEE come from the germline V gene (reference sequence).

The chain uses TRBV7-9 and TRBJ2-7; TRBD2 might be the D (5 bases). In germline, CDR1 is SEHNR, CDR2 FQNEAQ (reference sequence). The germline V and J ends were trimmed by 5 bases and 6 bases, with 14 bases remaining between them. This CDR3 contains 13 residues. CDR3 protein: CASSPSGSGEQYF. CDR3 bases: TGTGCCAGCAGCCCCTCGGGGAGTGGCGAGCAGTACTTC.

The CDR3 region is CASSLAGQGSTEAFF. CDR3 nucleotide sequence: TGTGCCAGCAGCTTAGCGGGACAGGGATCCACTGAAGCTTTCTTT. V usage is TRBV7-9 and J usage is TRBJ1-1; 9 bases line up with TRBD1. The CDR3 extends over 15 amino acids. Germline V gene data show CDR1 as SEHNR and CDR2 as FQNEAQ (reference sequence). J was trimmed by 4 bases and V by 0 bases; bases with no gene match: 3. The complete variable domain, with remaining parts taken from reference TRBV7-9 and TRBJ1-1, reads DTGVSQNPRHKITKRGQNVTFRCDPISEHNRLYWYRQTLGQGPEFLTYFQNEAQLEKSRLLSDRFSAERPKGSFSTLEIQRTEQGDSAMYLCASSLAGQGSTEAFFGQGTRLTVV.

Only a few counts were recorded for this clone. The V call is TRBV7-9, the J call TRBJ2-2; TRBD2 matches 14 bases. This CDR3 spans 16 amino acids. CDR1 is SEHNR and CDR2 is FQNEAQ in the germline V gene (reference sequence). V dropped 5 bases and J dropped 5; count of bases not matched to a gene: 4. CDR3 sequence reads: CASSLRTSGGTGELFF. As DNA, the CDR3 is TGTGCCAGCAGCCTCCGGACTAGCGGGGGGACCGGGGAGCTGTTTTTT.

This chain connects TRBV7-2 to TRBJ2-4, with 8 bases fitting TRBD2. This CDR3 comprises 13 residues. The junction had 5 bases not matched to a gene; V was cut back by 5 bases and J by 8 bases. Looked up from germline, CDR1 is SGHTA and CDR2 is FQGNSA. The CDR3, as DNA: TGTGCCAGCAGCCCCGGGGGGGAGGACATTCAGTACTTC. Its protein product is CASSPGGEDIQYF.

The gene calls are TRBV4-3 and TRBJ1-4; TRBD1 agrees at 8 bases. The germline V gene has CDR1 LGHNA and CDR2 YSLEER. The CDR3 spans 16 residues. Unmatched junction bases numbered 2, after V lost 0 bases and J lost 2 bases. CDR3: CASSQEDRATNEKLFF. The CDR3 coding sequence is TGCGCCAGCAGCCAAGAGGACAGGGCCACTAATGAAAAACTGTTTTTT.

The chain couples TRBV27 to TRBJ1-3, with D perhaps TRBD1 (6 bases). The CDR3 has 12 residues. V was trimmed by 6 bases and J by 8 bases, leaving 11 bases between them. In germline, CDR1 is MNHEY, CDR2 SMNVEV (reference sequence). Here the CDR3 DNA reads TGTGCCAGCAGAAGCAGGGGACACACCATATATTTT. Its translation is CASRSRGHTIYF.

This clone was picked up one time. V and J are TRBV28 and TRBJ2-3; D possibly corresponds to TRBD2 (7 bases). The germline V gene has CDR1 MDHEN and CDR2 SYDVKM. The CDR3 spans 13 residues. The V and J ends lost 5 bases and 4 bases respectively, with 10 bases between them. CDR3 in DNA: TGTGCCAGCAGTCCCGGGGGGCCAGATACGCAGTATTTT. Translating gives CASSPGGPDTQYF. The entire variable domain, with the rest obtained from reference TRBV28 and TRBJ2-3, is as follows: DVKVTQSSRYLVKRTGEKVFLECVQDMDHENMFWYRQDPGLGLRLIYFSYDVKMKEKGDIPEGYSVSREKKERFSLILESASTNQTSMYLCASSPGGPDTQYFGPGTRLTVL.